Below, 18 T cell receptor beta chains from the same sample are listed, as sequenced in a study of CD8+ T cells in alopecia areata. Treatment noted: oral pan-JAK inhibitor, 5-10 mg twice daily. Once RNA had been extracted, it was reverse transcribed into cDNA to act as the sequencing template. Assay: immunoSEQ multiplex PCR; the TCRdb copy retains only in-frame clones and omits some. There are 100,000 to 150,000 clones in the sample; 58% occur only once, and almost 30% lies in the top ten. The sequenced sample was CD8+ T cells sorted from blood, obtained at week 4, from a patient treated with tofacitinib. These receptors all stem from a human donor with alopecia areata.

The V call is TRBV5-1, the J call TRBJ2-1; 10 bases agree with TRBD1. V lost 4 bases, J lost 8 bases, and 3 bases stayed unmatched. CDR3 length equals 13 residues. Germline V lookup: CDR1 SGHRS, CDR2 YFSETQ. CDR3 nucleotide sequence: TGCGCCAGCAGCCAAGGGACAGGGGATGAGCAGTTCTTC. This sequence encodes CASSQGTGDEQFF.

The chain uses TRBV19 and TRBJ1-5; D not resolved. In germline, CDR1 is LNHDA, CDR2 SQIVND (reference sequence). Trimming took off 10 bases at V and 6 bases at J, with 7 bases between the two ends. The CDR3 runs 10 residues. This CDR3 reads CATGVQPQHF. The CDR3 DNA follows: TGTGCCACCGGGGTTCAGCCCCAGCATTTT.

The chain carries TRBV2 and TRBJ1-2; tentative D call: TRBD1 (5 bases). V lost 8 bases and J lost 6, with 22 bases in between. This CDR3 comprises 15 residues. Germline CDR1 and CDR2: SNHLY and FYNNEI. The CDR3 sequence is CASEPIPPGPDGYTF. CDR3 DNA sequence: TGTGCCAGCGAACCAATCCCGCCAGGGCCAGATGGCTACACCTTC.

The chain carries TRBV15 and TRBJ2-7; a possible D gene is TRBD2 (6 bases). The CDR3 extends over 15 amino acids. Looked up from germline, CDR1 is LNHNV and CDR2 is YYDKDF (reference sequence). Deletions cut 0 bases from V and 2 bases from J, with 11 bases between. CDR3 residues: CATSRDQGLAYEQYF. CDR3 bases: TGTGCCACCAGCAGAGATCAGGGACTTGCCTACGAGCAGTACTTC.

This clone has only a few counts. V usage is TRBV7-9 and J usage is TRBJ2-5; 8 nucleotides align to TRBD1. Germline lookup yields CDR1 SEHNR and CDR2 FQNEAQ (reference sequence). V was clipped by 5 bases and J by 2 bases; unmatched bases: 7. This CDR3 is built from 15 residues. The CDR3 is CASSLGQEEQETQYF. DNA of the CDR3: TGTGCCAGCAGCCTGGGACAGGAGGAACAAGAGACCCAGTACTTC.

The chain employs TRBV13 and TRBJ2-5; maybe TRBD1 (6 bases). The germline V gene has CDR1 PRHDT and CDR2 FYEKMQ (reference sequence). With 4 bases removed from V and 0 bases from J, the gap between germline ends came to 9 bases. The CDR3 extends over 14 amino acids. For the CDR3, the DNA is TGTGCCAGCAGCTCAACAGGGAACCAAGAGACCCAGTACTTC. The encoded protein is CASSSTGNQETQYF.

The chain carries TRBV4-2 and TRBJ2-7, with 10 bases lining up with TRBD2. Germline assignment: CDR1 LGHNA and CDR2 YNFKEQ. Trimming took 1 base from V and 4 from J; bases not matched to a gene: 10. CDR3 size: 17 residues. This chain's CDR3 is CASSQAIAGGLSYEQYF. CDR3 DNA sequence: TGTGCCAGCAGCCAAGCCATAGCGGGGGGTCTCTCTTACGAGCAGTACTTC.

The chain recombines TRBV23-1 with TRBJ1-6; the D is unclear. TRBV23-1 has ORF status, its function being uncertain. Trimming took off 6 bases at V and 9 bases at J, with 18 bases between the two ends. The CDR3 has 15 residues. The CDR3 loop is CASSPVTGRCSPLHF. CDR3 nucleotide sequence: TGCGCCAGCAGCCCCGTTACCGGGCGGTGTTCACCCCTCCACTTT.

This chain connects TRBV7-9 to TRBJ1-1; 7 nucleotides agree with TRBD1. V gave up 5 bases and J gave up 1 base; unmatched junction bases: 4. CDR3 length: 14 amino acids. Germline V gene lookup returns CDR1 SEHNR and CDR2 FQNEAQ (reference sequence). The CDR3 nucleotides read TGTGCCAGCAGCGCGGGACAGCCGAACACTGAAGCTTTCTTT. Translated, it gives CASSAGQPNTEAFF.

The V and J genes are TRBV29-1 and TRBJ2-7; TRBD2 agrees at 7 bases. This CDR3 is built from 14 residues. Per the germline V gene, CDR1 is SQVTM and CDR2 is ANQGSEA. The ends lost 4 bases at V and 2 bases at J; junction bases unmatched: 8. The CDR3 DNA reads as TGCAGCGTTGTAGACGGGGGGACCACCTACGAGCAGTACTTC. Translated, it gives CSVVDGGTTYEQYF.

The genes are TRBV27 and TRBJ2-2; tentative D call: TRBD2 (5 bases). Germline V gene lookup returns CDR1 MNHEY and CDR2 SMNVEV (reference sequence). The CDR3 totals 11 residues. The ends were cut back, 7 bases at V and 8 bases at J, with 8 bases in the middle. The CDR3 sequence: CASTWRGELFF. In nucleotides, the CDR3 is TGTGCCAGCACCTGGAGGGGGGAGCTGTTTTTT.

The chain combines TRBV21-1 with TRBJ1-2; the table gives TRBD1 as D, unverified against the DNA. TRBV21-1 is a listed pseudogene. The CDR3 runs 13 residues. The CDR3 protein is CASSKQGNYGYTF. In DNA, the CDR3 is TGTGCCAGCAGCAAACAGGGGAACTATGGCTACACCTTC.

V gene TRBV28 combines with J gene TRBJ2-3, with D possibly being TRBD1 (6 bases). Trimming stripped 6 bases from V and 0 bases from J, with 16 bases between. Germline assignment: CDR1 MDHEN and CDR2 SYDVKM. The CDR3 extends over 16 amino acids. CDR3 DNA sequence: TGTGCCAGCAGCCAAATGGACAGAGAGAGCACAGATACGCAGTATTTT. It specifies CASSQMDRESTDTQYF.

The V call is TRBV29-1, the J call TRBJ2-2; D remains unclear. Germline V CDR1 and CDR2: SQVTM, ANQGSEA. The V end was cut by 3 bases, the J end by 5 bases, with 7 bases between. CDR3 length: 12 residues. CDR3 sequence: CSVDWPTGELFF. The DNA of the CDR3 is TGCAGCGTTGACTGGCCGACCGGGGAGCTGTTTTTT.

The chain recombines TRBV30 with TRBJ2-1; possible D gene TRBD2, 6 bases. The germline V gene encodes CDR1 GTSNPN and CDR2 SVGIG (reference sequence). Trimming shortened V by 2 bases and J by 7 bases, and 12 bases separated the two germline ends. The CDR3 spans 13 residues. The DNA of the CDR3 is TGTGCCTGGAGTAACCTAGCGAAGAATGAGCAGTTCTTC. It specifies CAWSNLAKNEQFF. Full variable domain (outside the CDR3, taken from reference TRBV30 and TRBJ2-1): SQTIHQWPATLVQPVGSPLSLECTVEGTSNPNLYWYRQAAGRGLQLLFYSVGIGQISSEVPQNLSASRPQDRQFILSSKKLLLSDSGFYLCAWSNLAKNEQFFGPGTRLTVL.

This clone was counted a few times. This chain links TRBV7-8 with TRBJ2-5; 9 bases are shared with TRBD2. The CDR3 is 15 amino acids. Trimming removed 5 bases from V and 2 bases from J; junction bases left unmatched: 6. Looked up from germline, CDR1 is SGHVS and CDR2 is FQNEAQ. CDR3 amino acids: CASSQERGVQETQYF. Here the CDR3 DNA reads TGTGCCAGCAGCCAGGAGCGGGGGGTTCAAGAGACCCAGTACTTC.

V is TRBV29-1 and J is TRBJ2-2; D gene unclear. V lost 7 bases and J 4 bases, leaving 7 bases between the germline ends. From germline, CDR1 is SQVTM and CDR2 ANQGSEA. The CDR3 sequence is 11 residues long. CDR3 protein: CSGWSTGELFF. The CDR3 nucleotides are TGCAGCGGATGGAGCACCGGGGAGCTGTTTTTT.

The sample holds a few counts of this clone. The chain's CDR3 is CASSSWTATNEQFF. CDR3 bases: TGTGCCAGCAGCTCGTGGACAGCGACCAATGAGCAGTTCTTC. The gene calls are TRBV7-9 and TRBJ2-1; tentatively, D is TRBD1 (6 bases). Trimming took 4 bases from V and 6 from J, leaving 13 bases between them. CDR1 SEHNR and CDR2 FQNEAQ come from the germline V gene (reference sequence). The CDR3 has 14 residues.